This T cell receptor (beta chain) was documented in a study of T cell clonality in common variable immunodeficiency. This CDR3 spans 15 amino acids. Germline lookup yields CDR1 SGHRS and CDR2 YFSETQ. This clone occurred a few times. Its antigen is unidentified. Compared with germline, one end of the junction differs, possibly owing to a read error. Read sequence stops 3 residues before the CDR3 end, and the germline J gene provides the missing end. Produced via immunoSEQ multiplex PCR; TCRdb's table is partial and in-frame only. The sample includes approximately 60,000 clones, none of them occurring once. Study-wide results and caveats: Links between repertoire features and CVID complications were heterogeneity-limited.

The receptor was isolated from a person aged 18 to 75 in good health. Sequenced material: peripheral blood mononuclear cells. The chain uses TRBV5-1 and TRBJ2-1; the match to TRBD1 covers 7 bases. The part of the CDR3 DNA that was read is TGCGCCGGCAGCCCTATTGACAGGGCATACAATGAG. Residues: CAGSPIDRAYNE. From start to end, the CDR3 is CAGSPIDRAYNEQFF.